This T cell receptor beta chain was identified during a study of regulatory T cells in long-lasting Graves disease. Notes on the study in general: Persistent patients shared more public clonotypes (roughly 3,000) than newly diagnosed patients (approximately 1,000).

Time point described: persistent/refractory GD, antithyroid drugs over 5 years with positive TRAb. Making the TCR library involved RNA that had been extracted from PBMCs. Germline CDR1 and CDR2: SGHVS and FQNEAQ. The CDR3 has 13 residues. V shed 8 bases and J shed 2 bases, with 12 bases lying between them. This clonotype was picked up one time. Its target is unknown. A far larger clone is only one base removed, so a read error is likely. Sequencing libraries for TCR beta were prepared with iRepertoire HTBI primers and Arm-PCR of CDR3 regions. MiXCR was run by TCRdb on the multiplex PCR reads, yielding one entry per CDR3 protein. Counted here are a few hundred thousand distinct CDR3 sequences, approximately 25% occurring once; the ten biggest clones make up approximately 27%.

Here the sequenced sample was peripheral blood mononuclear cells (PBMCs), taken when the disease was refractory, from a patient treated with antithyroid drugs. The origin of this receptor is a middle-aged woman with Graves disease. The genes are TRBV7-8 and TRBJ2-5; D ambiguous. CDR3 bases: TGTGCCAGCGTCAGGCGGCTACAAGAGACCCAGTACTTC. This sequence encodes CASVRRLQETQYF.